This entry is about one T cell receptor beta chain. Its antigen is not known. The data were produced by immunoSEQ multiplex PCR, yet TCRdb's version contains in-frame clones alone and is incomplete. The profile shows roughly 1.4 million clones, less than 99% of them singletons. The CDR3 totals 12 residues. Trimming stripped 6 bases from V and 8 bases from J, with 11 bases between. CDR1 and CDR2 from the germline V gene are KGHSH and LQKENI. This sample is drawn from a study of shared clonotypes between healthy human individuals. General study points: Clonotype sharing among the donors was expected to vary with sequencing depth.

The investigators split CD4+ cells into a CD45RA+ naive subset and a CD45RA-negative memory subset. The source is a man aged 25 to 45 in good health. The sequenced sample was naive CD4+ T cells sorted from blood. The subset was: CD45RA+ positively selected. The chain couples TRBV18 to TRBJ2-1; no firm D call. The chain's CDR3 is CASSVDGYEQFF. The DNA for the CDR3 is TGTGCCAGCTCCGTGGACGGATATGAGCAGTTCTTC. The complete variable domain, with remaining parts taken from reference TRBV18 and TRBJ2-1, reads NAGVMQNPRHLVRRRGQEARLRCSPMKGHSHVYWYRQLPEEGLKFMVYLQKENIIDESGMPKERFSAEFPKEGPSILRIQQVVRGDSAAYFCASSVDGYEQFFGPGTRLTVL.